The present T cell receptor beta chain was sequenced within a study of blood T cell repertoires in COVID-19. Looking at the study overall: From the United States, Italy and Spain came samples of acute and convalescent COVID-19. Sample material is recorded as cDNA or gDNA derived from T cells, B-cell-depleted T cells, or PBMCs.

Original analysis: Reference gene primer amplification gave estimated nucleated cell counts. Produced via immunoSEQ multiplex PCR; TCRdb's table is partial and in-frame only. V and J calls and clone size are copied from that table; D and trimming were computed from the DNA. Among about 290,000 clones listed, approximately 86% were seen once. V shed 0 bases and J shed 1 base, with 7 bases lying between them. CDR1 and CDR2 (germline): SGDLS, YYNGEE. This CDR3 is 14 amino acids long. Comments on this clone: Other DNA sequences in the sample encode the same CDR3.

This TCR derives from a woman aged 50 to 65 with active or convalescent COVID-19. Sequencing input: peripheral blood. The genes are TRBV9 and TRBJ1-2; D is uncertain. In DNA form, the CDR3 reads TGTGCCAGCAGCGTAGGACGGGGTAACTATGGCTACACCTTC. Amino acid sequence: CASSVGRGNYGYTF. Based on the CDR3 plus reference TRBV9 and TRBJ1-2, the full variable domain is DSGVTQTPKHLITATGQRVTLRCSPRSGDLSVYWYQQSLDQGLQFLIQYYNGEERAKGNILERFSAQQFPDLHSELNLSSLELGDSALYFCASSVGRGNYGYTFGSGTRLTVV.